This is a list of T cell receptor beta chains from one sample in a study of technical replicates of blood from several donors. Profiling relied on immunoSEQ multiplex PCR, and the TCRdb table lists in-frame clones only, not all of them. The table records some 49,000 clones, 80% to 95% of them present only once. Material for sequencing was PBMCs. The receptors here all came from a human donor in good health. Some clones in this sample may be carry-over from other donors' samples. Each CDR3 is given with its conserved first and last residue.

J gene: TRBJ2-7; V gene: TRBV5-6; CDR3 protein: CASRRGQGGLYEQYF
J gene: TRBJ2-3; V gene: TRBV9; CDR3 protein: CASSALGASADTQYF
J gene: TRBJ2-1; V gene: TRBV6-1; CDR3 protein: CASMPTSGHYNEQFF
J gene: TRBJ2-7; V gene: TRBV10-3; CDR3 protein: CAISYGTGTYEQYF
J gene: TRBJ1-6; V gene: TRBV6-1; CDR3 protein: CASSEALQGAYSPLHF
J gene: TRBJ2-5; V gene: TRBV4-3; CDR3 protein: CASSQEWRAGQPYF
J gene: TRBJ1-1; V gene: TRBV11-1; CDR3 protein: CASSPQGGTEAFF
J gene: TRBJ2-5; V gene: TRBV5-6; CDR3 protein: CASSLGAETQYF
J gene: TRBJ2-5; V gene: TRBV10-3; CDR3 protein: CAIGERQGGTQYF
J gene: TRBJ1-6; V gene: TRBV27; CDR3 protein: CASSFSLSGSPLHF
J gene: TRBJ2-7; V gene: TRBV7-3; CDR3 protein: CASSLTGGGAEQYF
J gene: TRBJ1-2; V gene: TRBV11-2; CDR3 protein: CASSFPASLGYTF
J gene: TRBJ2-7; V gene: TRBV4-2; CDR3 protein: CASSLDNGVGTSAVYEQYF
J gene: TRBJ1-2; V gene: TRBV7-2; CDR3 protein: CASSLAGQGLDGYTF
J gene: TRBJ1-6; V gene: TRBV2; CDR3 protein: CASSPSSYNSPLHF
J gene: TRBJ2-6; V gene: TRBV5-1; CDR3 protein: CASSLAAGGPSGANVLTF
J gene: TRBJ1-2; V gene: TRBV19; CDR3 protein: CATLLPGGSRGYTF
J gene: TRBJ2-7; V gene: TRBV2; CDR3 protein: CASSYLVYEQYF
J gene: TRBJ1-5; V gene: TRBV10-3; CDR3 protein: CAISEDRGGNQPQHF
J gene: TRBJ2-1; V gene: TRBV27; CDR3 protein: CASGLAVGGYNEQFF
J gene: TRBJ2-7; V gene: TRBV7-9; CDR3 protein: CASSKGVHYEQYF
J gene: TRBJ2-6; V gene: TRBV7-2; CDR3 protein: CASSVIAGVRTGANVLTF
J gene: TRBJ1-2; V gene: TRBV7-9; CDR3 protein: CASSVGKIGYTF
J gene: TRBJ2-1; V gene: TRBV7-2; CDR3 protein: CASRGGGESIYNEQFF